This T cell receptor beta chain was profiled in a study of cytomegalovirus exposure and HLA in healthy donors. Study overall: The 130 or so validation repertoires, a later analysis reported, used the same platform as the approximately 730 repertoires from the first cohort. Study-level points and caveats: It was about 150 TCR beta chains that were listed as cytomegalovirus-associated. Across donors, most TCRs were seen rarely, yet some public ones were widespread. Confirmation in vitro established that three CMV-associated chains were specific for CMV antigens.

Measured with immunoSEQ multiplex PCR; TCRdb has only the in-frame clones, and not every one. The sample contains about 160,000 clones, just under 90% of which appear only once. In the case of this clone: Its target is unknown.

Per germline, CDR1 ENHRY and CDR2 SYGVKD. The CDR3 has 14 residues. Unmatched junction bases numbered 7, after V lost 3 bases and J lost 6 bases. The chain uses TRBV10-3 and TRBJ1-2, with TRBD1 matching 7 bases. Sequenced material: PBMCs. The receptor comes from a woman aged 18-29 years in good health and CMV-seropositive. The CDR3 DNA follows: TGTGCCATCAGTGAACGGGACAGTGCGGATGGCTACACCTTC. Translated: CAISERDSADGYTF.